This T cell receptor (beta chain) was profiled in a study of shared clonotypes between healthy human individuals. Study information: The people who gave samples were two women and a few men aged 18 to 49. Three plates each covered CD4 naive and memory; CD8 naive two, CD8 memory one.

Evenly divided among several immunoSEQ plates was the genomic DNA of each subset. Generated by immunoSEQ multiplex PCR, the TCRdb table keeps only in-frame clones and is missing some. Of over a million clones detected, more than 95% appear once; the ten largest clones hold 1.2%. The CDR3 has 13 amino acids. From germline, CDR1 is LGHNA and CDR2 YSLEER. Trimming shortened V by 3 bases and J by 3 bases, and 7 bases separated the two germline ends. This rearrangement joins TRBV4-3 to TRBJ2-3; D unresolved. Material: naive CD4+ T cells sorted from blood. Subset reported: CD45RA+ positively selected. The sequence came from a man aged 25-45 years in good health. The CDR3 spells CASSHSKTDTQYF. DNA for the CDR3: TGCGCCAGCAGCCACTCGAAGACAGATACGCAGTATTTT.